The sequence of this T cell receptor beta chain was determined in a study of beta chain features in type 1 diabetes. Stem cell-like memory, regulatory, central memory and naive CD4+ cells were sorted via CD45RO/CCR7/CD25/CD127/CD95/CD27. Sequencing targeted expressed TCRB transcripts, as all isolated RNA had been reverse transcribed. Sequencing was performed with immunoSEQ multiplex PCR; in TCRdb, only in-frame clones are kept and a portion is missing. The sample includes under 150,000 clones, 48% of them seen just once. This clone was seen just once. As yet, its antigen is unknown. Whole-study findings and limits: There was a moderate but significant shortening of TCRB CDR3s in all four CD4+ subsets of Type 1 diabetes patients. There were fewer insertions and more deletions at the VDJ junctions of type 1 diabetes patients.

V was clipped by 4 bases and J by 4 bases; unmatched bases: 4. This CDR3 comprises 13 residues. From germline, CDR1 is SGDLS and CDR2 YYNGEE. This rearrangement joins TRBV9 to TRBJ2-7; 8 bases are a match to TRBD2. The sample comprised Tregs from blood. The sequence came from a man between 18 and 35 years old in good health. CDR3 sequence (DNA): TGTGCCAGCAGCCCCGCGGGGGGATACGAGCAGTACTTC. Translation: CASSPAGGYEQYF.